Below, 2 T cell receptor beta chains from the same sample are listed, as sequenced in a study of read filtering for tumor transcriptome and immune sequencing. Molecular barcoded adaptors covering alpha/delta and beta/gamma chains were used on approximately 440 ng RNA. TCRdb independently ran MiXCR on the reads; one entry per CDR3 protein. This sample has around 60,000 distinct CDR3 sequences, with about a fifth found just once. The sample consisted of a population of CD138-negative cells sorted from bone marrow. These receptors were taken from a donor over 35 with multiple myeloma.

This clonotype was picked up many times. This chain connects TRBV19 to TRBJ2-2; D remains unclear. The length of the CDR3 is 13 residues. With 10 bases removed from V and 10 bases from J, the gap between germline ends came to 19 bases. Looked up from germline, CDR1 is LNHDA and CDR2 is SQIVND (reference sequence). The CDR3 region has the DNA TGTGCCACCGCGGACGGTCGCGCTGCGGAGCTGTTTTTT. This sequence encodes CATADGRAAELFF.

At least ten counts were recorded for this clonotype. The chain carries TRBV29-1 and TRBJ2-1; 12 nucleotides align to TRBD2. V lost 6 bases, J lost 3 bases, and 6 bases stayed unmatched. The CDR3 extends over 15 amino acids. Germline lookup yields CDR1 SQVTM and CDR2 ANQGSEA. Here the CDR3 reads CSVPGLAGLYNEQFF. Here the CDR3 DNA reads TGCAGCGTCCCGGGACTAGCGGGCCTCTACAATGAGCAGTTCTTC.